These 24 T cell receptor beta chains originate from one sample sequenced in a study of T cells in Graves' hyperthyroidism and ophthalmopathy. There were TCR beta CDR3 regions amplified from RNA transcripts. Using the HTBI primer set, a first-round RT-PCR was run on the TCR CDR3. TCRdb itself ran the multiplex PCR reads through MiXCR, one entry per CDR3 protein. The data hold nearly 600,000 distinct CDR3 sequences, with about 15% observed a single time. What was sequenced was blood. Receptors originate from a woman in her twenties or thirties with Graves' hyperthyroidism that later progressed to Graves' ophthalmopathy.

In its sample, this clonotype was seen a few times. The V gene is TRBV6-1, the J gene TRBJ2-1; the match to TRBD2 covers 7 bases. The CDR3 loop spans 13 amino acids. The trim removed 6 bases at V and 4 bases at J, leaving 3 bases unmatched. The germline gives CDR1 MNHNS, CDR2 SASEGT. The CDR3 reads CASRIAGYNEQFF. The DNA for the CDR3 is TGTGCCAGCAGGATAGCGGGTTACAATGAGCAGTTCTTC.

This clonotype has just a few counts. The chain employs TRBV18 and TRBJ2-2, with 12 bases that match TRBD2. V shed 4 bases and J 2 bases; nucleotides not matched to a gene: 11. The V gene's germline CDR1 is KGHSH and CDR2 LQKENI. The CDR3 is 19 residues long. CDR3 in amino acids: CASSLTGGLAGSNTGELFF. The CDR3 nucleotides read TGTGCCAGCTCACTTACGGGAGGACTAGCGGGATCAAACACCGGGGAGCTGTTTTTT.

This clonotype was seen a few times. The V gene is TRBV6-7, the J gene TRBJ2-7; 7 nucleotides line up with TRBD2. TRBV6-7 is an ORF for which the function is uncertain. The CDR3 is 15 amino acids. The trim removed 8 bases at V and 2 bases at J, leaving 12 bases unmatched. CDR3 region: CASRSPGGEPYEQYF. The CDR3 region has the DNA TGTGCCAGCCGCTCTCCGGGGGGAGAACCCTACGAGCAGTACTTC.

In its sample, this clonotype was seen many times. Here the CDR3 reads CASSYLQGGPNEQFF. The CDR3 DNA sequence: TGTGCCAGCAGTTACCTACAGGGAGGTCCAAATGAGCAGTTCTTC. The J gene is TRBJ2-1, the V gene TRBV6-2 or TRBV6-3; perhaps D is TRBD1 or TRBD2 (6 bases each). CDR1 MNHEY and CDR2 SVGEGT come from the germline V gene. V was cut by 2 bases and J by 7 bases, with 15 bases left in between. The CDR3 length is 15 residues.

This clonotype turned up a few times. CDR3 nucleotide sequence: TGTGCCAGCAGCATCACCGACAGGGCTGAAGCTTTCTTT. This codes for CASSITDRAEAFF. V and J are TRBV5-8 and TRBJ1-1; 7 bases agree with TRBD1. In germline, CDR1 is SGHTS, CDR2 YDEGEE. J was trimmed by 6 bases and V by 4 bases; bases with no gene match: 6. The CDR3 runs to 13 residues. Full variable domain (rest looked up from reference TRBV5-8 and TRBJ1-1): EAGVTQSPTHLIKTRGQQATLRCSPISGHTSVYWYQQALGLGLQFLLWYDEGEERNRGNFPPRFSGRQFPNYSSELNVNALELEDSALYLCASSITDRAEAFFGQGTRLTVV.

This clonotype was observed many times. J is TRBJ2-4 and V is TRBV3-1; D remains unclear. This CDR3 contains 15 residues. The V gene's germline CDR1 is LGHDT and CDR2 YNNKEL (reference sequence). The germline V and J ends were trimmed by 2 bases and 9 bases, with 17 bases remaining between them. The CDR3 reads CASSQYDITGSIQYF. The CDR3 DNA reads TGTGCCAGCAGCCAATATGACATTACGGGTAGCATTCAGTACTTC.

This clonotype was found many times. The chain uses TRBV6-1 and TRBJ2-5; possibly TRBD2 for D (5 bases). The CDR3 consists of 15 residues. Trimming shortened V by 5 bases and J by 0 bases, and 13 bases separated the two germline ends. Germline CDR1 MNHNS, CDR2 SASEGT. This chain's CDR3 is CASSPLRGDQETQYF. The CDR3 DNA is TGTGCCAGCAGTCCCCTACGGGGAGACCAAGAGACCCAGTACTTC.

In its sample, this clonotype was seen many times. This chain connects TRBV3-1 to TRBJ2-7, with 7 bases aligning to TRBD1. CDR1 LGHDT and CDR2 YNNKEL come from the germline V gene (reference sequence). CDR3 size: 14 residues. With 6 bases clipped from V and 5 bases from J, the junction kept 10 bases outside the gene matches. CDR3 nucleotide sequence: TGTGCCAGCAGATTGTCGACAGGGCCCAACGAGCAGTACTTC. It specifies CASRLSTGPNEQYF.

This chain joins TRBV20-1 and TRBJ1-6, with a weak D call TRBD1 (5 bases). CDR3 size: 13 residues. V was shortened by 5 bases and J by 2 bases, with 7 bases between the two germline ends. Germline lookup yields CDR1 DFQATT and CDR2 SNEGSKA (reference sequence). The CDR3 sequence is CSALTAYNSPLHF. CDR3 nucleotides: TGCAGTGCTCTGACAGCCTATAATTCACCCCTCCACTTT.

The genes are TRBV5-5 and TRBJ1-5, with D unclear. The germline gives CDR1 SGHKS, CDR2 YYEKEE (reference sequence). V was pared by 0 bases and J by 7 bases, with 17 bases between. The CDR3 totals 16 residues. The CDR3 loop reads CASSLDRLLPRQPQHF. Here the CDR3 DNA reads TGTGCCAGCAGCTTGGATCGGTTGTTGCCGCGGCAGCCCCAGCATTTT.

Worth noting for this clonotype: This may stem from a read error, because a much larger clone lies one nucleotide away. The CDR3: CASSLDRVGSPLRF. CDR3 in DNA: TGTGCCAGCAGCTTGGACAGGGTTGGCTCACCCCTCCGCTTT. The V and J genes are TRBV9 and TRBJ1-6; 8 bases agree with TRBD1. The CDR3 sequence is 14 residues long. CDR1 SGDLS and CDR2 YYNGEE come from the germline V gene.

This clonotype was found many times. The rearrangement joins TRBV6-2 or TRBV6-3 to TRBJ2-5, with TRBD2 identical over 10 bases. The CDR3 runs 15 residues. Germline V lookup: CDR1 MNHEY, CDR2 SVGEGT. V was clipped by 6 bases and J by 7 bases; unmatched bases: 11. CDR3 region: CASRPPTSGVGTQYF. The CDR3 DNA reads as TGTGCCAGCAGGCCTCCTACTAGCGGGGTAGGGACCCAGTACTTC.

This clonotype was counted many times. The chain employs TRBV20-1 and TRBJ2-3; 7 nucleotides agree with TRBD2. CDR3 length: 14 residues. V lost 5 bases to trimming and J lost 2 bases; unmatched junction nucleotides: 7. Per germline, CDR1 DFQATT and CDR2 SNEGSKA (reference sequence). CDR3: CSAGGAGSTDTQYF. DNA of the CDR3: TGCAGTGCTGGGGGAGCGGGATCCACAGATACGCAGTATTTT.

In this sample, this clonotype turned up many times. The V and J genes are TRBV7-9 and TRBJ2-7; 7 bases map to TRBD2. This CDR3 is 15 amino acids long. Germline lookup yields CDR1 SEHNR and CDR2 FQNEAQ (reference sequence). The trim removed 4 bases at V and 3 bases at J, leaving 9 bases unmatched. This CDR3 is CASSSVIAGSYEQYF. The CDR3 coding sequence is TGTGCCAGCAGCTCGGTAATAGCGGGTAGCTACGAGCAGTACTTC.

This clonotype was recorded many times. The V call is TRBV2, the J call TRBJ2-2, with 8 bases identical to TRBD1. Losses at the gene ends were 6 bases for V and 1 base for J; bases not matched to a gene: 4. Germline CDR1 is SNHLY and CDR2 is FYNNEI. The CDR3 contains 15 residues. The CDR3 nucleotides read TGTGCCAGCAGCACCGGGACAGGGAACACCGGGGAGCTGTTTTTT. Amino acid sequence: CASSTGTGNTGELFF.

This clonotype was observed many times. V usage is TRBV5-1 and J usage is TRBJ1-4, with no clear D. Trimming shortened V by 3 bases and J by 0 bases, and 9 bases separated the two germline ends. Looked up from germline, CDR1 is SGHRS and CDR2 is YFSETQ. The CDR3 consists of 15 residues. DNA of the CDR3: TGCGCCAGCAGCTCAAGTCCCGCAACTAATGAAAAACTGTTTTTT. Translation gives CASSSSPATNEKLFF.

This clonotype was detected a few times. CDR3 loop: CATSDTGDSYSNQPQHF. The CDR3 nucleotides read TGTGCCACCAGTGATACGGGGGATAGTTATAGCAATCAGCCCCAGCATTTT. The rearrangement joins TRBV24-1 to TRBJ1-5, with D maybe TRBD1 (5 bases). Between the trimmed V and J ends, which lost 3 bases and 0 bases, there was a span of 14 bases. Germline CDR1 reads KGHDR; CDR2 reads SFDVKD. The CDR3 consists of 17 residues.

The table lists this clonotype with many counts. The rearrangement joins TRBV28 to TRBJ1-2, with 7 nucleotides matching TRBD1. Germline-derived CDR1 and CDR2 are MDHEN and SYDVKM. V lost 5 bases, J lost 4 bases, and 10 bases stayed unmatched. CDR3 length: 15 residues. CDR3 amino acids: CASSKPGQPSYGYTF. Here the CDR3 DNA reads TGTGCCAGCAGTAAACCGGGACAGCCCTCCTATGGCTACACCTTC.

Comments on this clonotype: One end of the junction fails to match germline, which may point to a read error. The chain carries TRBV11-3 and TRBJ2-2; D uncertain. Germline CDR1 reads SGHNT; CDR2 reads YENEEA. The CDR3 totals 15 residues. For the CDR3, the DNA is TGTGCCGGCAGCTTTCGCGCGGCGAACACCGGGGAGCTGTTTTTT. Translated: CAGSFRAANTGELFF.

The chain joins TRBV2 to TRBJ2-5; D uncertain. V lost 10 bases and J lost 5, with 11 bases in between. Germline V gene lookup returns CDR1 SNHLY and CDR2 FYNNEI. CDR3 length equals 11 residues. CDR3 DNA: TGTGCCACTTCAATCGGGGAGACCCAGTACTTC. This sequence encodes CATSIGETQYF.

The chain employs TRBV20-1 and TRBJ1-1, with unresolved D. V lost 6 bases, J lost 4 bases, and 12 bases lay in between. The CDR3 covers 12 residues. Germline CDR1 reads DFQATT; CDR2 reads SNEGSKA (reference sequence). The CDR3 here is CSAGWVGTEAFF. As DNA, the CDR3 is TGCAGTGCCGGCTGGGTAGGCACTGAAGCTTTCTTT.

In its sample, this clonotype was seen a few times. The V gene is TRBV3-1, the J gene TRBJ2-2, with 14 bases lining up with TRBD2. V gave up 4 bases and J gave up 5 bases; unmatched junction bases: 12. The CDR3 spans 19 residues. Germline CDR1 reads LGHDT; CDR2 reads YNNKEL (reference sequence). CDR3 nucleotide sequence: TGTGCCAGCAGCCCATCCGTGGGACTAGCGGGAGCGGGGACCGGGGAGCTGTTTTTT. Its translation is CASSPSVGLAGAGTGELFF. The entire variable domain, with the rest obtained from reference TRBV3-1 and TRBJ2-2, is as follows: DTAVSQTPKYLVTQMGNDKSIKCEQNLGHDTMYWYKQDSKKFLKIMFSYNNKELIINETVPNRFSPKSPDKAHLNLHINSLELGDSAVYFCASSPSVGLAGAGTGELFFGEGSRLTVL.

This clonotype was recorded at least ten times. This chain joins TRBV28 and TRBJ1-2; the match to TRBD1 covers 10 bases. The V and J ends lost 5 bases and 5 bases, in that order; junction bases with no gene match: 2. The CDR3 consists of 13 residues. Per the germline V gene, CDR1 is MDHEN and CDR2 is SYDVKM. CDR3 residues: CASSRTGGYGYTF. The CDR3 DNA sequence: TGTGCCAGCAGTCGGACAGGGGGATATGGCTACACCTTC.

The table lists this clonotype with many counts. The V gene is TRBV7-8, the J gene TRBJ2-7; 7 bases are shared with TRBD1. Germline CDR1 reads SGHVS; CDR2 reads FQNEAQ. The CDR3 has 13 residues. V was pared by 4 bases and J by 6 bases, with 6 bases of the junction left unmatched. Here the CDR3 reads CASSSRTGVEQYF. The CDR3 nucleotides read TGTGCCAGCAGCTCAAGAACAGGGGTCGAGCAGTACTTC.